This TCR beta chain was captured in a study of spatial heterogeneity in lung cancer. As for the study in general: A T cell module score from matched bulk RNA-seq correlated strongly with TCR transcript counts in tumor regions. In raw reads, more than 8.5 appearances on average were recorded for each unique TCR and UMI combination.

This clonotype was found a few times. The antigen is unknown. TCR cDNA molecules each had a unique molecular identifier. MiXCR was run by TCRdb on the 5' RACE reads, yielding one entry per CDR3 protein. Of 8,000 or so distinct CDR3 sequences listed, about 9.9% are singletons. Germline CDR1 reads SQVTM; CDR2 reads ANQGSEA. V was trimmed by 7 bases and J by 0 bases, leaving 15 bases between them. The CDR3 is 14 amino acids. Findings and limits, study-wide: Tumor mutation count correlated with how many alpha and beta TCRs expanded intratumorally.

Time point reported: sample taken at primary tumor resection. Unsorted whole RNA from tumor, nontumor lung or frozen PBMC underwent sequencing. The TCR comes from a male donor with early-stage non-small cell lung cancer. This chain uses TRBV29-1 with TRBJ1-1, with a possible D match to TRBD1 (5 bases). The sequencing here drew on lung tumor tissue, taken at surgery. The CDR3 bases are TGCAGCGCCCTGACCGGGGGTCTGAACACTGAAGCTTTCTTT. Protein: CSALTGGLNTEAFF.